One sample yielded the 22 T cell receptor beta chains listed below, sequenced in a study of OX40 agonist ivuxolimab in advanced cancers. Assay used: immunoSEQ multiplex PCR; TCRdb lists only in-frame clones, some missing. The sample includes about 100,000 clones, roughly 95% of them seen just once. The sample consisted of CD4+ or CD8+ T cells sorted from blood, taken in a trial of the OX40 agonist ivuxolimab. The receptors were gathered from an adult with an advanced solid tumor such as melanoma, head and neck, liver or kidney cancer.

J is TRBJ1-5 and V is TRBV27, with TRBD1 matching over 7 bases. This CDR3 spans 14 amino acids. CDR1 is MNHEY, CDR2 SMNVEV, per germline (reference sequence). V shed 3 bases, J shed 3 bases, and the junction held 2 bases outside the gene matches. The CDR3 sequence is CASSFRGNNQPQHF. The CDR3 bases are TGTGCCAGCAGTTTCAGGGGGAACAATCAGCCCCAGCATTTT.

The V call is TRBV28, the J call TRBJ1-1; D is unresolved. The V and J ends lost 3 bases and 7 bases respectively, with 12 bases between them. The CDR3 is 13 amino acids. The germline gives CDR1 MDHEN, CDR2 SYDVKM. The CDR3 DNA sequence: TGTGCCAGCAGTTTGGCGCAGAGTATTGAAGCTTTCTTT. Residues: CASSLAQSIEAFF.

This chain links TRBV4-3 with TRBJ1-5; weak D call: TRBD1 (6 bases). From germline, CDR1 is LGHNA and CDR2 YSLEER. V was clipped by 5 bases and J by 2 bases, with 13 bases between them. The CDR3 has 15 residues. The CDR3 coding sequence is TGCGCCAGCAGCAAGAGGTGGGGGCGCAATCAGCCCCAGCATTTT. It is translated as CASSKRWGRNQPQHF.

DNA of the CDR3: TGTGCCAGCAGCTTCCGGGGGACAGGGTTCGAGCAGTACTTC. Its translation is CASSFRGTGFEQYF. The V call is TRBV7-8, the J call TRBJ2-7, with 9 bases that match TRBD1. J gave up 6 bases and V 3 bases, and 6 bases lay outside the gene matches. Germline V lookup: CDR1 SGHVS, CDR2 FQNEAQ. This CDR3 is built from 14 residues. Drawing the rest from reference TRBV7-8 and TRBJ2-7, the complete variable domain is GAGVSQSPRYKVAKRGQDVALRCDPISGHVSLFWYQQALGQGPEFLTYFQNEAQLDKSGLPSDRFFAERPEGSVSTLKIQRTQQEDSAVYLCASSFRGTGFEQYFGPGTRLTVT.

The table lists this clone with a count of one. The V gene is TRBV27, the J gene TRBJ2-3, with D perhaps TRBD1 (6 bases). The V gene lost 8 bases and the J gene lost 3 bases, with 18 bases spanning the gap. From germline, CDR1 is MNHEY and CDR2 SMNVEV (reference sequence). The CDR3 sequence is 15 residues long. CDR3 amino acids: CASEGRGGGTDTQYF. CDR3 in DNA: TGTGCCAGCGAAGGAAGAGGGGGTGGTACAGATACGCAGTATTTT.

The chain is built from TRBV2 and TRBJ1-2; D gene ambiguous. Germline V gene data show CDR1 as SNHLY and CDR2 as FYNNEI. The CDR3 contains 14 residues. Deletions cut 1 base from V and 5 bases from J, with 11 bases between. CDR3 amino acids: CASSEESPQYGYTF. The CDR3 DNA sequence: TGTGCCAGCAGTGAAGAAAGCCCCCAATATGGCTACACCTTC.

This chain connects TRBV28 to TRBJ2-1, with a tentative D call TRBD2 (6 bases). V was trimmed by 7 bases and J by 5 bases, leaving 15 bases between them. This CDR3 spans 14 amino acids. The germline CDR1 and CDR2 sequences are MDHEN and SYDVKM. The CDR3 sequence: CASTDWEDNNEQFF. The CDR3 coding sequence is TGTGCCAGCACCGACTGGGAGGATAACAATGAGCAGTTCTTC. The entire variable domain, with the rest obtained from reference TRBV28 and TRBJ2-1, is as follows: DVKVTQSSRYLVKRTGEKVFLECVQDMDHENMFWYRQDPGLGLRLIYFSYDVKMKEKGDIPEGYSVSREKKERFSLILESASTNQTSMYLCASTDWEDNNEQFFGPGTRLTVL.

CDR3 sequence: CASSQVGGTDTQYF. The CDR3 bases are TGTGCCAGCAGCCAAGTCGGTGGCACAGATACGCAGTATTTT. The chain uses TRBV4-2 and TRBJ2-3, with no clear D. V lost 1 base and J 1 base, leaving 6 bases between the germline ends. CDR3 length: 14 residues. Germline V lookup: CDR1 LGHNA, CDR2 YNFKEQ.

The genes are TRBV19 and TRBJ2-7; D is undetermined. The germline gives CDR1 LNHDA, CDR2 SQIVND (reference sequence). V was clipped by 3 bases and J by 6 bases, with 15 bases between them. CDR3 length: 14 residues. CDR3 coding DNA: TGTGCCAGTAGTATTGCGACCCTAGGTGGCGAGCAGTACTTC. This encodes CASSIATLGGEQYF.

This clone was seen just once. This rearrangement joins TRBV7-9 to TRBJ2-3; D unclear. The CDR3 length is 13 residues. Germline loops: CDR1 SEHNR, CDR2 FQNEAQ (reference sequence). The V and J ends lost 5 bases and 6 bases respectively, with 12 bases between them. CDR3 loop: CASSPGGSDTQYF. The CDR3 coding sequence is TGTGCCAGCAGCCCCGGCGGTTCGGATACGCAGTATTTT.

The chain is built from TRBV28 and TRBJ2-5; TRBD1 matches 9 bases. The CDR3 extends over 14 amino acids. Germline values: CDR1 MDHEN, CDR2 SYDVKM. V lost 5 bases to trimming and J lost 5 bases; unmatched junction nucleotides: 6. This chain's CDR3 is CASSPDRGYETQYF. The CDR3 coding sequence is TGTGCCAGCAGTCCCGACAGGGGGTACGAGACCCAGTACTTC.

The chain uses TRBV5-6 and TRBJ2-1; D is ambiguous. Germline V gene sequence: CDR1 SGHDT, CDR2 YYEEEE. The CDR3 covers 14 residues. V was pared by 2 bases and J by 3 bases, with 9 bases between. Written as DNA, the CDR3 is TGTGCCAGCAGCTTAGACCAACTCTACAATGAGCAGTTCTTC. This gives the protein CASSLDQLYNEQFF.

The chain recombines TRBV2 with TRBJ2-3; 12 bases line up with TRBD2. Trimming removed 6 bases from V and 6 bases from J; junction bases left unmatched: 7. The CDR3 is 15 residues long. Germline values: CDR1 SNHLY, CDR2 FYNNEI. The CDR3 coding sequence is TGTGCCAGCAGAACTAGCGGGGGGCCCGGGGATACGCAGTATTTT. It encodes CASRTSGGPGDTQYF.

J is TRBJ1-2 and V is TRBV16; D unclear. Germline V lookup: CDR1 KGHSY, CDR2 FQNENV. V was clipped by 4 bases and J by 2 bases, with 8 bases between them. CDR3 size: 13 residues. The CDR3 sequence is CASSLGKNYGYTF. The CDR3 DNA sequence: TGTGCCAGCAGCCTTGGCAAGAACTATGGCTACACCTTC.

The rearrangement links TRBV19 to TRBJ2-1; possible D gene TRBD1, 6 bases. The ends were cut back, 6 bases at V and 10 bases at J, with 19 bases in the middle. Germline V CDR1 and CDR2: LNHDA, SQIVND (reference sequence). CDR3 size: 14 residues. The CDR3 reads CASRQTTGILEQFF. The CDR3 DNA reads as TGTGCCAGTAGACAAACGACAGGAATCCTCGAGCAGTTCTTC.

The chain combines TRBV9 with TRBJ1-4, with D possibly matching TRBD1 (6 bases). The ends were cut back, 0 bases at V and 5 bases at J, with 17 bases in the middle. This CDR3 contains 17 residues. Germline CDR1 is SGDLS and CDR2 is YYNGEE. CDR3 nucleotides: TGTGCCAGCAGCGTAGAGGGGGGTTGGAGCCGGAATGAAAAACTGTTTTTT. Translation gives CASSVEGGWSRNEKLFF.

The gene calls are TRBV19 and TRBJ1-1; D remains ambiguous. Germline V gene sequence: CDR1 LNHDA, CDR2 SQIVND (reference sequence). This CDR3 has 15 residues. The V end was cut by 3 bases, the J end by 0 bases, with 11 bases between. CDR3 nucleotides: TGTGCCAGTAGTATTAACCTGGGGATGAACACTGAAGCTTTCTTT. This sequence encodes CASSINLGMNTEAFF.

This CDR3 is CASSERIYNEQFF. In DNA, the CDR3 is TGTGCCAGCAGTGAACGTATCTACAATGAGCAGTTCTTC. The V gene is TRBV6-1, the J gene TRBJ2-1, with D unresolved. The CDR3 spans 13 residues. The V and J ends lost 2 bases and 3 bases respectively, with 5 bases between them. Germline lookup yields CDR1 MNHNS and CDR2 SASEGT.

The genes are TRBV9 and TRBJ2-1; no firm D call. The CDR3 runs 15 residues. The V end was cut by 0 bases, the J end by 0 bases, with 7 bases between. The germline gives CDR1 SGDLS, CDR2 YYNGEE. The CDR3 nucleotides read TGTGCCAGCAGCGTAGAACCAGGCTCCTACAATGAGCAGTTCTTC. This gives the protein CASSVEPGSYNEQFF.

This clone has a single count. The chain employs TRBV27 and TRBJ1-2; tentatively, D is TRBD1 (5 bases). Trimming stripped 5 bases from V and 1 base from J, with 8 bases between. CDR1 MNHEY and CDR2 SMNVEV come from the germline V gene (reference sequence). This CDR3 has 13 amino acids. The CDR3 bases are TGTGCCAGCAGTCCACAGGTTAACTATGGCTACACCTTC. Protein sequence: CASSPQVNYGYTF.

This chain uses TRBV4-2 with TRBJ2-5; D unclear. In germline, CDR1 is LGHNA, CDR2 YNFKEQ. This CDR3 is built from 15 residues. V lost 0 bases and J lost 1, with 9 bases in between. CDR3 in amino acids: CASSQDPASQETQYF. The CDR3 nucleotides read TGTGCCAGCAGCCAAGACCCAGCGTCCCAAGAGACCCAGTACTTC.

This clone came up a few times. This chain joins TRBV2 and TRBJ2-2; D unclear. This CDR3 region has 13 residues. Trimming removed 8 bases from V and 6 bases from J, with 13 bases in between. The germline CDR1 and CDR2 sequences are SNHLY and FYNNEI. Written as DNA, the CDR3 is TGTGCCAGCTCGGCCCTAATGCCCGGGGAGCTGTTTTTT. Translation gives CASSALMPGELFF.